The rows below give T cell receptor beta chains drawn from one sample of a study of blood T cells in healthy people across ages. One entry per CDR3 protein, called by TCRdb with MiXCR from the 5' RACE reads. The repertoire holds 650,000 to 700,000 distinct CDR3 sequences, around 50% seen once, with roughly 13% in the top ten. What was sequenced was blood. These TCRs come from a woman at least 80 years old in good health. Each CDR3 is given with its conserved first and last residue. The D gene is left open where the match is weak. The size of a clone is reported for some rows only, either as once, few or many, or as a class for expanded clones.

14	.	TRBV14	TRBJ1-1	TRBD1	CASSLRDRHTEAFF	TGTGCCAGCAGCCTCCGGGACAGACACACTGAAGCTTTCTTT
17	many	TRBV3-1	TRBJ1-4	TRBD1	CASSQSPLQGVGEKLFF	TGTGCCAGCAGCCAGTCTCCCCTACAGGGGGTCGGTGAAAAACTGTTTTTT
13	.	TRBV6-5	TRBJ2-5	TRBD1	CASSQQGLETQYF	TGTGCCAGCAGTCAACAGGGGCTGGAGACCCAGTACTTC
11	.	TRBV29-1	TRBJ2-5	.	CSGRRGETQYF	TGCAGCGGTCGCAGGGGAGAGACCCAGTACTTC
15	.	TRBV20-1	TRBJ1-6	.	CSARSLDTYNSPLHF	TGCAGTGCTAGAAGCCTTGACACGTATAATTCACCCCTCCACTTT
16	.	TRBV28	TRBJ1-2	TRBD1	CASSSQGTGGGYGYTF	TGTGCCAGCAGCAGCCAAGGGACAGGGGGGGGCTATGGCTACACCTTC
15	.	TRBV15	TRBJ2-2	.	CATSRDGTNTGELFF	TGTGCCACCAGCAGAGACGGAACGAACACCGGGGAGCTGTTTTTT
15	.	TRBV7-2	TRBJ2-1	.	CASSLEVSPYNEQFF	TGTGCCAGCAGCTTAGAGGTTAGCCCCTACAATGAGCAGTTCTTC
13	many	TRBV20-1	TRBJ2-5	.	CSARKQGVKTQYF	TGCAGTGCTAGAAAACAGGGCGTGAAGACCCAGTACTTC
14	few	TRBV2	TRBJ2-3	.	CASSIAQGADTQYF	TGTGCCAGCAGTATCGCACAAGGGGCAGATACGCAGTATTTT
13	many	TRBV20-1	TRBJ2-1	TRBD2	CSASSAGVYEQFF	TGCAGTGCTAGCAGCGCGGGGGTTTATGAGCAGTTCTTC
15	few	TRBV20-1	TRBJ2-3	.	CSALTRGGHTDTQYF	TGCAGTGCACTCACGAGGGGTGGCCACACAGATACGCAGTATTTT
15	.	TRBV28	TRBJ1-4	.	CASSPPTATNEKLFF	TGTGCCAGCAGTCCCCCGACCGCAACTAATGAAAAACTGTTTTTT
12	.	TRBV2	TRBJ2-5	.	CASNTRPETQYF	TGTGCCAGCAACACCCGTCCGGAGACCCAGTACTTC
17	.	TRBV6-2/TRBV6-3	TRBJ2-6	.	CASKGAVGLSGANVLTF	TGTGCCAGCAAAGGGGCAGTTGGGCTCTCTGGGGCCAACGTCCTGACTTTC
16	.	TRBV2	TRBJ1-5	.	CASSDFRRFSNQPQHF	TGTGCCAGCAGTGATTTCAGGCGGTTTAGCAATCAGCCCCAGCATTTT
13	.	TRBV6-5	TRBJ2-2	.	CASSISSVGELFF	TGTGCCAGCAGCATAAGCTCGGTCGGGGAGCTGTTTTTT
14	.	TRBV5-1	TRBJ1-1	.	CASSSALMNTEAFF	TGCGCCAGCAGCTCGGCACTAATGAACACTGAAGCTTTCTTT
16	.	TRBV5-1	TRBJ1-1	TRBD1	CASSSRQGPTRAEAFF	TGCGCCAGCAGCAGTAGACAGGGACCTACAAGAGCTGAAGCTTTCTTT
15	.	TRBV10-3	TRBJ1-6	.	CAISEGGARNSPLHF	TGTGCCATCAGTGAAGGGGGGGCGCGGAATTCACCCCTCCACTTT
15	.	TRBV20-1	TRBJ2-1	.	CSAYIDRGKGVEQFF	TGCAGTGCTTATATAGATAGGGGGAAAGGGGTTGAGCAGTTCTTC
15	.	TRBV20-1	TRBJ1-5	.	CSARGAMLSNQPQHF	TGCAGTGCGCGGGGGGCCATGTTGAGCAATCAGCCCCAGCATTTT
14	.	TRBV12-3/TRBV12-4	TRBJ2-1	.	CASSFERAHNEQFF	TGTGCCAGCAGTTTTGAGCGGGCCCACAATGAGCAGTTCTTC
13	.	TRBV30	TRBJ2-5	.	CAWRRSGQETQYF	TGTGCCTGGAGACGTAGCGGCCAAGAGACCCAGTACTTC
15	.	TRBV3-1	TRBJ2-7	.	CASSRRGQGLSEQYF	TGTGCCAGCAGCCGGAGGGGGCAGGGACTAAGCGAGCAGTACTTC
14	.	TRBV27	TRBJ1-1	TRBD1	CASSLASGGGQAFF	TGTGCCAGCAGTTTAGCATCAGGGGGCGGGCAAGCTTTCTTT
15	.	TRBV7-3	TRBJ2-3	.	CASSLTKGGADTQYF	TGTGCCAGCAGCTTAACGAAGGGGGGCGCAGATACGCAGTATTTT
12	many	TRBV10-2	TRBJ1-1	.	CASLEGNTEAFF	TGCGCCAGTCTGGAGGGGAACACTGAAGCTTTCTTT
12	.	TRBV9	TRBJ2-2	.	CASSVGVGELFF	TGTGCCAGCAGCGTAGGAGTCGGGGAGCTGTTTTTT
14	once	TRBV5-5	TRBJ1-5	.	CASSRGRSNQPQHF	TGTGCCAGCAGCCGGGGACGAAGCAATCAGCCCCAGCATTTT
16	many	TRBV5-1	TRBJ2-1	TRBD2	CASSPGLAGGGFEQFF	TGCGCCAGCAGCCCCGGACTAGCGGGTGGGGGGTTTGAGCAGTTCTTC
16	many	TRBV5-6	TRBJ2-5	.	CASSSVLIGYGETQYF	TGTGCCAGCAGCTCTGTCTTGATTGGATATGGCGAGACCCAGTACTTC
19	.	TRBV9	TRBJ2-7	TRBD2	CASSPRTSGRTKGDYEQYF	TGTGCCAGCAGCCCCCGGACTAGCGGGAGGACCAAGGGGGACTACGAGCAGTACTTC
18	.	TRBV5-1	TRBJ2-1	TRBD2	CASSFRTSGGFRNNEQFF	TGCGCCAGCAGCTTTCGGACTAGCGGGGGCTTCCGCAACAATGAGCAGTTCTTC
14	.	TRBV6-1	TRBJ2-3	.	CASSEARLRDTQYF	TGTGCCAGCAGTGAAGCCCGACTTCGGGATACGCAGTATTTT
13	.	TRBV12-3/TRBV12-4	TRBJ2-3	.	CASSPPGVDTQYF	TGTGCCAGCAGCCCTCCGGGCGTGGATACGCAGTATTTT
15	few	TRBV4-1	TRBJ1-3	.	CASSRGVLSGNTIYF	TGCGCCAGCAGCCGAGGAGTCCTCTCTGGAAACACCATATATTTT
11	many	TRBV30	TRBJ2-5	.	CAWSPKETQYF	TGTGCCTGGAGCCCCAAAGAGACCCAGTACTTC
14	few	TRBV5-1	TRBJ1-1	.	CASSYESRNTEAFF	TGCGCCAGCAGCTATGAGTCGAGAAACACTGAAGCTTTCTTT
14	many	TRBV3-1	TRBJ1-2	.	CASSPPQWAYGYTF	TGTGCCAGCAGCCCCCCGCAGTGGGCCTATGGCTACACCTTC
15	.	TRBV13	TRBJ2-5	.	CASSLAGTSKETQYF	TGTGCCAGCAGCTTAGCCGGGACTTCCAAAGAGACCCAGTACTTC
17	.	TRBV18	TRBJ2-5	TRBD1	CASSRRFRDRGQETQYF	TGTGCCAGCTCGCGACGGTTCCGGGACAGGGGCCAAGAGACCCAGTACTTC
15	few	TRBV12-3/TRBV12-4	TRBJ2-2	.	CASSGLSGFTGELFF	TGTGCCAGCAGTGGACTATCAGGTTTTACCGGGGAGCTGTTTTTT
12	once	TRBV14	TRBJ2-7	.	CASSQALSEQYF	TGTGCCAGCAGCCAAGCCCTAAGCGAGCAGTACTTC